What follows describes a single T cell receptor (beta chain). The antigen remains unidentified. The data were taken from a study of Graves' ophthalmopathy and Graves' hyperthyroidism. Overall study findings and caveats: With approximately 90% sensitivity and around 81% specificity, a 13-signature model separated ophthalmopathy from stable hyperthyroidism. Sensitivity of around 67% and specificity of under 85% were achieved by the model that predicted ophthalmopathy progression.

Other autoimmune diseases, uncontrolled infections, pregnancy or lactation ruled patients out of participation. The V end lost 5 bases, the J end lost 3 bases, and 16 bases lay between the germline ends. The germline gives CDR1 SQVTM, CDR2 ANQGSEA. This CDR3 comprises 14 residues. Investigators amplified TCR beta CDR3 regions from RNA transcripts. Scientists carried out first-round RT-PCR using HTBI primers and then a second-round multiplex PCR. TCRdb reprocessed the multiplex PCR reads with MiXCR, giving one entry per CDR3 protein. The table has over a million distinct CDR3 sequences, around a third seen once; the top ten hold around 10%.

Sequenced: peripheral blood or thyroid tissue (not recorded which). This TCR derives from an adult man with Graves' hyperthyroidism. The J gene is TRBJ1-1, the V gene TRBV29-1, with D possibly matching TRBD1 (5 bases). CDR3 sequence reads: CSVPQSGWDTEAFF. The CDR3 DNA reads TGCAGCGTTCCCCAGTCAGGGTGGGACACTGAAGCTTTCTTT.